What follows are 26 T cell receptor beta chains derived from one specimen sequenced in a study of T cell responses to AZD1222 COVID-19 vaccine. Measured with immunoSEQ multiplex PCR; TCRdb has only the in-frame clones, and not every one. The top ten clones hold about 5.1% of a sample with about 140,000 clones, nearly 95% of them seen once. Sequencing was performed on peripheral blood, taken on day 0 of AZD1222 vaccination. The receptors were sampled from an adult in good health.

The CDR3 bases are TGTGCCAGCAGCTCCAGGATACACAATGAGCAGTTCTTC. Encoded protein: CASSSRIHNEQFF. The rearrangement joins TRBV5-4 to TRBJ2-1; D not certain. CDR3 size: 13 residues. Germline values: CDR1 SGHNT, CDR2 YYREEE (reference sequence). V shed 3 bases and J shed 5 bases, with 9 bases lying between them.

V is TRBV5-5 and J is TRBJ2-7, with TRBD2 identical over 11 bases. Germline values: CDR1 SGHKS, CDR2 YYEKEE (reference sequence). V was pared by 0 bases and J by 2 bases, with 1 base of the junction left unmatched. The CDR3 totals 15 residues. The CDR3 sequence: CASSLEGLAAYEQYF. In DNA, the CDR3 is TGTGCCAGCAGCTTGGAGGGACTAGCGGCCTACGAGCAGTACTTC.

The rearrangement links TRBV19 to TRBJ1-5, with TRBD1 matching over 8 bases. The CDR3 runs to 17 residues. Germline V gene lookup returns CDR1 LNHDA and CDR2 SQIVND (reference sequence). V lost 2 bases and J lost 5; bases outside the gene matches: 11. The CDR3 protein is CASSIPPPSGGYQPQHF. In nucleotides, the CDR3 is TGTGCCAGTAGTATACCCCCCCCCTCAGGGGGCTATCAGCCCCAGCATTTT. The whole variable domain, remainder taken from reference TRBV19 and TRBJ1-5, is DGGITQSPKYLFRKEGQNVTLSCEQNLNHDAMYWYRQDPGQGLRLIYYSQIVNDFQKGDIAEGYSVSREKKESFPLTVTSAQKNPTAFYLCASSIPPPSGGYQPQHFGDGTRLSIL.

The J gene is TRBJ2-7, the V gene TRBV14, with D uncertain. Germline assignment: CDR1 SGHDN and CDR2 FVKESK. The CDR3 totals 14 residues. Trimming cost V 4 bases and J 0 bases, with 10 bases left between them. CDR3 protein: CASSPVGPSYEQYF. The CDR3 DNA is TGTGCCAGCAGCCCCGTTGGACCCTCCTACGAGCAGTACTTC.

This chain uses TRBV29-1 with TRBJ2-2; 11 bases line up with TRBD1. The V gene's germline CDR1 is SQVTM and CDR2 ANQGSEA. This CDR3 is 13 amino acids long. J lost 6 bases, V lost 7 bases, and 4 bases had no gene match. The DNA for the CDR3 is TGCAGCGCCGGGACAGGGGGTGCCGGGGAGCTGTTTTTT. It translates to CSAGTGGAGELFF.

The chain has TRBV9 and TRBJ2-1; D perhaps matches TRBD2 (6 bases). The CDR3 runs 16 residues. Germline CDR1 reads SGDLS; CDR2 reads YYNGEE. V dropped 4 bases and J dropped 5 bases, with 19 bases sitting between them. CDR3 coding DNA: TGTGCCAGCAGCCGAGATCTAGCGAGTAATAACAATGAGCAGTTCTTC. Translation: CASSRDLASNNNEQFF.

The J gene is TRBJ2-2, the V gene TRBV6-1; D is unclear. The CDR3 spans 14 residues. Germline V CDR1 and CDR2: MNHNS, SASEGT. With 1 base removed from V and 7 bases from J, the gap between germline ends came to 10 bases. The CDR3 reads CASSEDPADGELFF. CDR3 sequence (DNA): TGTGCCAGCAGTGAAGATCCAGCAGACGGGGAGCTGTTTTTT.

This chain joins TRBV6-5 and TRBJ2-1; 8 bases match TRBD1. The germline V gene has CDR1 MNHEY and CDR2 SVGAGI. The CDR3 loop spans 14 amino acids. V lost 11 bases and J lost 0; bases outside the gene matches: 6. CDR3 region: CAGNRGSSYNEQFF. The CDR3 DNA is TGTGCCGGGAACAGGGGGAGCTCCTACAATGAGCAGTTCTTC.

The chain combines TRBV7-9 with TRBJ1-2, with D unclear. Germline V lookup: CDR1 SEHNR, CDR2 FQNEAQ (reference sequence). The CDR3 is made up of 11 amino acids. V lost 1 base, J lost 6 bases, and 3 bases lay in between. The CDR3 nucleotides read TGTGCCAGCAGCTTAGTGGATGGCTACACCTTC. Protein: CASSLVDGYTF.

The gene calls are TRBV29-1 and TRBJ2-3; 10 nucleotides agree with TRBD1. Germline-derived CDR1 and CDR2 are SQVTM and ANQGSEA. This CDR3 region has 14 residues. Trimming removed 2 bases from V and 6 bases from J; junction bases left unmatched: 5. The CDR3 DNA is TGCAGCGTTGAAATGGGACAGGGGAGCGATACGCAGTATTTT. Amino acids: CSVEMGQGSDTQYF.

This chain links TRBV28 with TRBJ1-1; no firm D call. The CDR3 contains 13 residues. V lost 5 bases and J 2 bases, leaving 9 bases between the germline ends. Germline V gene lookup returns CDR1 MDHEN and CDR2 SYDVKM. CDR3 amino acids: CASSRETNTEAFF. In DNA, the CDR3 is TGTGCCAGCAGTCGCGAGACCAACACTGAAGCTTTCTTT.

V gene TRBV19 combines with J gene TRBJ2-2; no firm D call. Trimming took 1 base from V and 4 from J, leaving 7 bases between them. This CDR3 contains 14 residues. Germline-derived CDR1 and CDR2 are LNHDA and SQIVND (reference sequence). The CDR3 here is CASSIARITGELFF. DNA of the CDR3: TGTGCCAGTAGTATAGCACGGATCACCGGGGAGCTGTTTTTT.

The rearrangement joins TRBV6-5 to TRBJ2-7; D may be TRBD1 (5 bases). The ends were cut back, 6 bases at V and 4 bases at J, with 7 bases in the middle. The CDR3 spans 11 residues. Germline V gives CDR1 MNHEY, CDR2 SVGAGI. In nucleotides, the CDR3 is TGTGCCAGCAGACAGGTTTACGAGCAGTACTTC. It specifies CASRQVYEQYF.

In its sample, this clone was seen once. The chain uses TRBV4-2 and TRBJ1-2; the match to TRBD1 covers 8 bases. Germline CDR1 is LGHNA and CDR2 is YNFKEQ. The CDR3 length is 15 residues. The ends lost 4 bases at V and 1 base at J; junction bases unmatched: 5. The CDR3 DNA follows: TGTGCCAGCAGCCGGACAGGGATAGATAACTATGGCTACACCTTC. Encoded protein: CASSRTGIDNYGYTF.

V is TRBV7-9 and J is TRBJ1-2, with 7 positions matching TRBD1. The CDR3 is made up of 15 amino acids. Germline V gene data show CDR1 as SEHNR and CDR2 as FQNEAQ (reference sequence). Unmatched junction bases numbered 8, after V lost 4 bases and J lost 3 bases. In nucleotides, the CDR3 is TGTGCCAGCAGCTACCTAGCCGGGACAGACTATGGCTACACCTTC. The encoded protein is CASSYLAGTDYGYTF.

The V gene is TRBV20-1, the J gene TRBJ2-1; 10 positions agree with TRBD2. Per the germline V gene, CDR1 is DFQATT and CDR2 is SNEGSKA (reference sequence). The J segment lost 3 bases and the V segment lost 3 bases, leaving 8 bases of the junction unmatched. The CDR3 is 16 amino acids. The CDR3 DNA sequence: TGCAGTGCTAGTAGGGCTAGCGGGAGTAGCTACAATGAGCAGTTCTTC. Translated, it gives CSASRASGSSYNEQFF.

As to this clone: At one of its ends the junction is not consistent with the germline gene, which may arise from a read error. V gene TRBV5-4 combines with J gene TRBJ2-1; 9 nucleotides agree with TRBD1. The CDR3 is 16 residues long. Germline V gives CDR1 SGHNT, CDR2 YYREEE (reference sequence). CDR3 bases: TGTGCCAGCAGGTTGGGTGGGACAGGGATCGGCAATGAGCAGTTCTTC. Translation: CASRLGGTGIGNEQFF. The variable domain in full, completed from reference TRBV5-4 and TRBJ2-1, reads ETGVTQSPTHLIKTRGQQVTLRCSSQSGHNTVSWYQQALGQGPQFIFQYYREEENGRGNFPPRFSGLQFPNYSSELNVNALELDDSALYLCASRLGGTGIGNEQFFGPGTRLTVL.

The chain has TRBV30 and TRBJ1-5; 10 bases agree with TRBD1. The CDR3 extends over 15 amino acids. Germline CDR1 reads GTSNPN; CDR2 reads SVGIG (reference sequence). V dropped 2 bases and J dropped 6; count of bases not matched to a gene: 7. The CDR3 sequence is CAWSPDRGDGQPQHF. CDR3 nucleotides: TGTGCCTGGAGTCCGGACAGGGGGGATGGTCAGCCCCAGCATTTT. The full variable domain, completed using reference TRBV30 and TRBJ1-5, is SQTIHQWPATLVQPVGSPLSLECTVEGTSNPNLYWYRQAAGRGLQLLFYSVGIGQISSEVPQNLSASRPQDRQFILSSKKLLLSDSGFYLCAWSPDRGDGQPQHFGDGTRLSIL.

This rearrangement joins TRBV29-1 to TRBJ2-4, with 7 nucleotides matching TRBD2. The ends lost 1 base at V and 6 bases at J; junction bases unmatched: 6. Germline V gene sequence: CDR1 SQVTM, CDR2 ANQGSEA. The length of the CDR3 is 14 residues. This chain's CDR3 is CSVEGGSGGNIQYF. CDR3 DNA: TGCAGCGTTGAAGGCGGGAGTGGCGGAAACATTCAGTACTTC.

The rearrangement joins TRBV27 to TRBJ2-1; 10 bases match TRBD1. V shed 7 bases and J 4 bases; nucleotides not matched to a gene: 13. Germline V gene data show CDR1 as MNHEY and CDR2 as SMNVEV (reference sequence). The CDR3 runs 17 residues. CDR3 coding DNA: TGTGCCAGCAATTCCCCCGCCGGGACAGGGGAGTACAATGAGCAGTTCTTC. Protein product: CASNSPAGTGEYNEQFF.

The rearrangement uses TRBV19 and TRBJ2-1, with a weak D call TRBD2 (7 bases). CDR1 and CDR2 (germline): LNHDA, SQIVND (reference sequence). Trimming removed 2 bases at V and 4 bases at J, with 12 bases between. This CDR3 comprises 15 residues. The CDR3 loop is CASSISGEGYNEQFF. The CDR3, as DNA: TGTGCCAGTAGTATATCAGGGGAGGGGTACAATGAGCAGTTCTTC. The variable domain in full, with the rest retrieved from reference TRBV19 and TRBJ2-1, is DGGITQSPKYLFRKEGQNVTLSCEQNLNHDAMYWYRQDPGQGLRLIYYSQIVNDFQKGDIAEGYSVSREKKESFPLTVTSAQKNPTAFYLCASSISGEGYNEQFFGPGTRLTVL.

DNA for the CDR3: TGTGCCAGTAGATCTGGACCGGTCTCTGGAAACACCATATATTTT. This translates into CASRSGPVSGNTIYF. V is TRBV19 and J is TRBJ1-3; D uncertain. V was cut by 6 bases and J by 0 bases, with 12 bases left in between. CDR3 size: 15 residues. CDR1 and CDR2 from the germline V gene are LNHDA and SQIVND (reference sequence).

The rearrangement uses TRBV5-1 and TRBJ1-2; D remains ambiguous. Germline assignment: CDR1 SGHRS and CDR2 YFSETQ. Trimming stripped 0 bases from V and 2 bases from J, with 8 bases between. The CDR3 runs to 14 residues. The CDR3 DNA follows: TGCGCCAGCAGCTTGGGTCCGGAGAACTATGGCTACACCTTC. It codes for CASSLGPENYGYTF.

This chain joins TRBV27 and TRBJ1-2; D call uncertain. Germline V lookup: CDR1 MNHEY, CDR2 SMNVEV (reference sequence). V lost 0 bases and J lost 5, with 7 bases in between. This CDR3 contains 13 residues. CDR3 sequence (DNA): TGTGCCAGCAGTTTATCGATTCGATATGGCTACACCTTC. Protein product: CASSLSIRYGYTF.

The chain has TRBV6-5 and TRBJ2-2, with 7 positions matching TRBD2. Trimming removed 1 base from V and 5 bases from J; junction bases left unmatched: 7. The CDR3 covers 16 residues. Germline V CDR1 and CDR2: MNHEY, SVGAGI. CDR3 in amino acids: CASSYLGGSGTGELFF. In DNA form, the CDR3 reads TGTGCCAGCAGTTACTTGGGAGGGTCGGGGACCGGGGAGCTGTTTTTT.

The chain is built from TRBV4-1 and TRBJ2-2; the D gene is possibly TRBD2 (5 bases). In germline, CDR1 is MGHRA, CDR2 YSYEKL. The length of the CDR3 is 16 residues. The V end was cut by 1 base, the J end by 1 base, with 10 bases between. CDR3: CASSQAPSRNTGELFF. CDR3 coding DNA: TGCGCCAGCAGCCAAGCGCCTAGCAGGAACACCGGGGAGCTGTTTTTT.